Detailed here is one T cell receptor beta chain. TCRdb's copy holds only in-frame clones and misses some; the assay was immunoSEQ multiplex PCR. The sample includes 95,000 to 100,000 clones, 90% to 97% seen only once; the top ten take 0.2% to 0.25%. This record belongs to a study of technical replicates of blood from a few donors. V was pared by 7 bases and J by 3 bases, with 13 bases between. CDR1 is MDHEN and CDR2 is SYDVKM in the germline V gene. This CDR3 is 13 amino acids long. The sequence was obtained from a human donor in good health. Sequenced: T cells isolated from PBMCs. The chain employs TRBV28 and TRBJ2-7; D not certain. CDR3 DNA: TGTGCCAGCACCCGACTTTTTAACTACGAGCAGTACTTC. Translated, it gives CASTRLFNYEQYF.